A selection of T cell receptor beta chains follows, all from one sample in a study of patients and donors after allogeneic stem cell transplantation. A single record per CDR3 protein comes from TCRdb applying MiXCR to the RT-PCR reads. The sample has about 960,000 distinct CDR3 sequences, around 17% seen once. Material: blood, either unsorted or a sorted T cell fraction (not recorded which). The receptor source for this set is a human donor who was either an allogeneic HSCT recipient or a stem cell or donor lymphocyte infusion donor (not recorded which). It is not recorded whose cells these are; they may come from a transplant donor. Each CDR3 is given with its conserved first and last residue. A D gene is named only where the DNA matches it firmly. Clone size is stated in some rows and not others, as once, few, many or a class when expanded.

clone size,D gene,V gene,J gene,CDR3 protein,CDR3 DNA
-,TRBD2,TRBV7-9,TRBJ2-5,CASSQGLAGVKTQYF,TGTGCCAGCAGCCAAGGACTAGCGGGGGTGAAGACCCAGTACTTC
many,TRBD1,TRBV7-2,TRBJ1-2,CASSRTGLYGYTF,TGTGCCAGCAGTCGGACAGGGCTCTATGGCTACACCTTC
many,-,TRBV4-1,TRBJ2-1,CASGLGADLYNEQFF,TGCGCCAGCGGGTTGGGGGCGGATCTCTACAATGAGCAGTTCTTC
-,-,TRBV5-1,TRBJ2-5,CASSLAGMTQYF,TGCGCCAGCAGCTTGGCGGGTATGACCCAGTACTTC
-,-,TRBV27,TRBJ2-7,CASGMGGTYEQYF,TGTGCCAGCGGGATGGGCGGAACCTACGAGCAGTACTTC
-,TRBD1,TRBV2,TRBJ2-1,CASRGQGSVNNEQFF,TGTGCCAGCAGAGGACAGGGTTCGGTTAACAATGAGCAGTTCTTC
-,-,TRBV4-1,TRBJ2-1,CASSHDRGEQFF,TGCGCCAGCAGCCATGACCGAGGTGAGCAGTTCTTC
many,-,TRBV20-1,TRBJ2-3,CSARDRNTQYF,TGCAGTGCTAGAGATCGAAATACGCAGTATTTT
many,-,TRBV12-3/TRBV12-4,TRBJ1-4,CASSTGEKLFF,TGTGCCAGCAGCACAGGTGAAAAACTGTTTTTT
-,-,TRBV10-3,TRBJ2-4,CAIRRDTKYF,TGTGCCATTAGAAGGGACACAAAGTACTTC
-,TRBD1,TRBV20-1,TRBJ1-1,CSARGYRGRPEAFF,TGCAGTGCTAGAGGGTACAGGGGCCGTCCTGAAGCTTTCTTT
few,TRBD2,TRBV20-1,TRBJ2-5,CSARALAGVGETQYF,TGCAGTGCTAGAGCTCTAGCGGGGGTGGGGGAGACCCAGTACTTC
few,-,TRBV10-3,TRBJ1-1,CAIREPGNTEAFF,TGTGCCATCAGAGAACCTGGGAACACTGAAGCTTTCTTT
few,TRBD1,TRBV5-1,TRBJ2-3,CASSPTGDLTDTQYF,TGCGCCAGCAGCCCGACAGGGGACCTCACAGATACGCAGTATTTT
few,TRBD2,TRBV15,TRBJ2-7,CATSRDLSGGRSYEQYF,TGTGCCACCAGCAGAGATTTAAGCGGGGGGCGATCCTACGAGCAGTACTTC
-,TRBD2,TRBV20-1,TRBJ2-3,CSAAVPSGRRTDTQYF,TGCAGTGCCGCCGTCCCTAGCGGGAGAAGGACAGATACGCAGTATTTT
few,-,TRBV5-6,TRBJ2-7,CASSLALGSGNSYEQYF,TGTGCCAGCAGCTTGGCCCTGGGGAGCGGTAACTCCTACGAGCAGTACTTC
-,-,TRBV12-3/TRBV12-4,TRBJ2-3,CASTLLVKDTQYF,TGTGCCAGCACCCTTCTCGTTAAAGATACGCAGTATTTT
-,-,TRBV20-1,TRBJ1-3,CSARDPYSSGNTIYF,TGCAGTGCTAGAGATCCTTACAGCTCTGGAAACACCATATATTTT
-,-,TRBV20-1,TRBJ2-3,CSWRGHNLRTDTQYF,TGCAGCTGGAGGGGGCACAACCTTCGCACAGATACGCAGTATTTT
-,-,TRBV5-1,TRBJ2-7,CASSLTQPISYEQYF,TGCGCCAGCAGCTTAACACAACCGATTTCCTACGAGCAGTACTTC
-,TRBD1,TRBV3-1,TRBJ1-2,CASSQDRPGGGYGYTF,TGTGCCAGCAGCCAAGATAGGCCAGGGGGAGGCTATGGCTACACCTTC
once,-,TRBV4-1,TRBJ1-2,CASSPTPTGSSNYGYTF,TGCGCCAGCAGTCCAACCCCAACAGGCTCATCTAACTATGGCTACACCTTC
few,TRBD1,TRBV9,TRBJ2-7,CASSATGQVYEQYF,TGTGCCAGCAGCGCCACGGGACAGGTCTACGAGCAGTACTTC
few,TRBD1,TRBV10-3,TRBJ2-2,CAIKTDRGTGELFF,TGTGCCATCAAAACAGACAGGGGGACCGGGGAGCTGTTTTTT
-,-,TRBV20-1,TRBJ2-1,CSAREGADEQFF,TGCAGTGCTAGGGAGGGGGCCGATGAGCAGTTCTTC
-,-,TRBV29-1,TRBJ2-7,CSVGVGIHEQYF,TGCAGCGTTGGGGTAGGGATCCACGAGCAGTACTTC
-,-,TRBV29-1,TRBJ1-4,CSVLRTTNEKLFF,TGCAGCGTTCTCAGAACAACTAATGAAAAACTGTTTTTT
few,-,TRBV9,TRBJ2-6,CASSVVGGVNVLTF,TGTGCCAGCAGCGTAGTCGGGGGAGTCAACGTCCTGACTTTC
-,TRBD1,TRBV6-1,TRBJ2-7,CASSEGTGYYEQYF,TGTGCCAGCAGTGAAGGGACAGGGTACTACGAGCAGTACTTC
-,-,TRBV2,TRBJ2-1,CASSVRGGGQFF,TGTGCCAGCAGTGTTAGGGGGGGAGGTCAGTTCTTC
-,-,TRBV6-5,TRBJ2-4,CASSYYRVAKNIQYF,TGTGCCAGCAGTTACTACAGAGTAGCCAAAAACATTCAGTACTTC
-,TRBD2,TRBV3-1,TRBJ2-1,CASSPFAGTSGYNEQFF,TGTGCCAGCAGCCCATTTGCCGGGACTAGCGGCTACAATGAGCAGTTCTTC
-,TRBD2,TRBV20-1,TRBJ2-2,CSARLAGGGTGELFF,TGCAGTGCCAGACTAGCGGGAGGAGGCACCGGGGAGCTGTTTTTT
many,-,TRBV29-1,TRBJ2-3,CSVEGINTDTQYF,TGCAGCGTTGAAGGGATTAATACAGATACGCAGTATTTT
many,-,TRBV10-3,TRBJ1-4,CATKLGGKNEKLFF,TGTGCCACCAAATTGGGGGGCAAGAATGAAAAACTGTTTTTT
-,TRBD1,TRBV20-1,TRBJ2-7,CSAPDRVGEQYF,TGCAGTGCCCCCGACAGGGTAGGCGAGCAGTACTTC